The entry that follows covers one T cell receptor (beta chain) sequence. The data were taken from a study of OX40 agonist ivuxolimab in advanced cancers. Repertoires were generated with immunoSEQ multiplex PCR, while TCRdb's copy carries only in-frame clones and drops some. The data show fewer than 50,000 clones, approximately 90% seen once. Germline CDR1 reads SQVTM; CDR2 reads ANQGSEA. The CDR3 sequence is 13 residues long. V lost 7 bases, J lost 0 bases, and 4 bases stayed unmatched. The chain is built from TRBV29-1 and TRBJ2-3; the match to TRBD1 covers 7 bases. The source was CD4+ or CD8+ T cells sorted from blood, collected in a trial of the OX40 agonist ivuxolimab. The clonotype was recovered from an adult with an advanced solid tumor such as melanoma, head and neck, liver or kidney cancer. CDR3 sequence: CSAVTGSTDTQYF. The CDR3 nucleotides read TGCAGCGCCGTGACAGGGAGCACAGATACGCAGTATTTT.